Given below is one T cell receptor beta chain in context. The antigen is unknown. The CDR3 is 13 residues long. V shed 3 bases and J 4 bases; nucleotides not matched to a gene: 2. These data originate in a study of T cell responses to AZD1222 COVID-19 vaccine. The study's findings and limits: An increase in Spike-specific TCR breadth and depth was observed after two AZD1222 doses. The donor group comprised mostly white British people and more females; the analysis possibly underestimated clonal diversity.

Some clones are missing from TCRdb's copy, which holds only in-frame ones; the method was immunoSEQ multiplex PCR. This sample carries roughly 140,000 clones, around 90% of them seen once, and the ten largest clones take around 1.7%. The chain links TRBV5-3 to TRBJ1-1; the match to TRBD1 covers 8 bases. TRBV5-3 is recorded as an ORF, its role being uncertain. Source: peripheral blood, taken on day 0 of AZD1222 vaccination. The sequence derives from an adult in good health. The CDR3 is CARSSDRVTEAFF. Written as DNA, the CDR3 is TGTGCCAGAAGCTCGGACAGGGTCACTGAAGCTTTCTTT.